This T cell receptor (beta chain) was sequenced in a study of chemoradiotherapy in HPV16-positive cancers. Note on this clone: The antigen is unknown.

Findings and limits, study-wide: During treatment, candidate HPV-specific clones and E7-related motifs expanded in tumor.

Germline V gene lookup returns CDR1 WNHNN and CDR2 SYGVQD (reference sequence). This CDR3 has 14 residues. Deletions cut 7 bases from V and 1 base from J, with 13 bases between. The protocol was immunoSEQ multiplex PCR, while the TCRdb copy is restricted to in-frame clones and leaves out a portion. The sample lists under 6,000 clones, over 60% occurring once. V gene TRBV10-1 combines with J gene TRBJ1-2; tentative D call: TRBD1 (6 bases). The origin of this receptor is a human donor with HPV-associated anogenital cancer. This sample was taken from a patient who underwent chemoradiotherapy. The CDR3 DNA reads as TGCGCCAGCATCAACAGGGTGCTTAACTATGGCTACACCTTC. Translated, it gives CASINRVLNYGYTF.